These T cell receptor beta chains were read from a single sample in a study of blood T cell repertoires in COVID-19. This table comes from immunoSEQ multiplex PCR, and its TCRdb copy is limited to in-frame clones, with some not included. The table has 75,000 to 80,000 clones, roughly 85% seen once. Specimen: peripheral blood. The receptors stem from a man aged 55 to 70 with COVID-19, enrolled during active disease. Each CDR3 is given with its conserved first and last residue. The D gene is left open where the match is weak. Size is stated for part of the rows, as once, few or many counts, or as a class when the clone is expanded.

d_call	j_call	clone_size	v_call	cdr3_nt	cdr3_aa
.	TRBJ1-1	.	TRBV28	TGTGCCACCACGGACAGTAGGAACACTGAAGCTTTCTTT	CATTDSRNTEAFF
.	TRBJ1-1	.	TRBV24-1	TGTGCCACCAGGCGGGGGACTGAAGCTTTCTTT	CATRRGTEAFF
.	TRBJ1-5	.	TRBV9	TGTGCCAGCAGCGAACAGGGCAATCAGCCCCAGCATTTT	CASSEQGNQPQHF
.	TRBJ1-2	.	TRBV13	TGTGCCAGCAGCTCCGACACTTTCAGGGATTATGGCTACACCTTC	CASSSDTFRDYGYTF
TRBD1	TRBJ2-2	.	TRBV18	TGTGCCAGCTCCCCTCGGGACAGGGTGAACACCGGGGAGCTGTTTTTT	CASSPRDRVNTGELFF
TRBD2	TRBJ2-1	.	TRBV29-1	TGCAGCGCGGCTAGCGGGAGCTATGAGCAGTTCTTC	CSAASGSYEQFF
.	TRBJ1-2	.	TRBV9	TGTGCCAGCAGCGCAGGGGACGTTGGCTACACCTTC	CASSAGDVGYTF
.	TRBJ2-7	.	TRBV12-3/TRBV12-4	TGTGCCAGCAGTAGACAGCTCTCCTACGAGCAGTACTTC	CASSRQLSYEQYF
.	TRBJ1-3	.	TRBV7-9	TGTGCCAGCAGCCCTCCCGGGGGGCTGTCTGGAAACACCATATATTTT	CASSPPGGLSGNTIYF
TRBD2	TRBJ2-3	.	TRBV6-7	TGTGCCAGCAGTTTAGGGACGCGCGGGACTAGCGAGACCACAGATACGCAGTATTTT	CASSLGTRGTSETTDTQYF
TRBD2	TRBJ2-2	.	TRBV2	TGTGCCAGCAGTGAACGTGGGCTAGCGGGGCCCTACACCGGGGAGCTGTTTTTT	CASSERGLAGPYTGELFF
.	TRBJ2-5	.	TRBV5-4	TGTGCCAGCAGCTTGAGGGACTTCCCCCCGCGGACCCAGTACTTC	CASSLRDFPPRTQYF
TRBD1	TRBJ1-2	.	TRBV7-2	TGTGCCAGCAGTCCCGACAGGGAATATGGCTACACCTTC	CASSPDREYGYTF
.	TRBJ1-1	.	TRBV29-1	TGCAGCGTTGAAGATTTGACGGGGAACACTGAAGCTTTCTTT	CSVEDLTGNTEAFF
.	TRBJ1-1	.	TRBV7-9	TGTGCCAGCAGCTTGCGGGAGAACACTGAAGCTTTCTTT	CASSLRENTEAFF
TRBD1	TRBJ1-3	.	TRBV2	TGTGCCAGCACCAGGGACAGGCAAAGCTCTGGAAACACCATATATTTT	CASTRDRQSSGNTIYF
TRBD1	TRBJ2-1	.	TRBV11-2	TGTGCCAGCAGTGGCCGGGACAGGAAGTTCTTC	CASSGRDRKFF
TRBD2	TRBJ2-2	.	TRBV10-3	TGTGCCATCGGGCGGGAGCGTTCAACCGGGGAGCTGTTTTTT	CAIGRERSTGELFF
.	TRBJ2-7	.	TRBV18	TGTGCCAGCTCACCACCCTCCGACAGTTCCTACGAGCAGTACTTC	CASSPPSDSSYEQYF
.	TRBJ1-1	.	TRBV7-9	TGTGCCAGCAGCCACACTTCAGGGCTGAACACTGAAGCTTTCTTT	CASSHTSGLNTEAFF
TRBD2	TRBJ2-7	.	TRBV6-5	TGTGCCAGCAGTTACCTCAGTAGCGGGAGGTCGCGAGAGCAGTACTTC	CASSYLSSGRSREQYF
.	TRBJ2-5	.	TRBV5-1	TGCGCCAGCAGTCCGGGGGACGATCAAGAGACCCAGTACTTC	CASSPGDDQETQYF
TRBD2	TRBJ2-1	few	TRBV9	TGTGCCAGCAGCGTTAGCGGGGACATATTCGATGAGCAGTTCTTC	CASSVSGDIFDEQFF
TRBD2	TRBJ2-2	few	TRBV24-1	TGTGCCACCAGTGACTATACCTCTAGCGGGAGTCTGGCCGGGGAGCTGTTTTTT	CATSDYTSSGSLAGELFF
.	TRBJ1-1	.	TRBV7-9	TGTGCCAGCAGCCAAACAGTGAACACTGAAGCTTTCTTT	CASSQTVNTEAFF
.	TRBJ2-3	.	TRBV5-4	TGTGCCAGCAGCAGGGGCGCAGATACGCAGTATTTT	CASSRGADTQYF
TRBD2	TRBJ2-3	.	TRBV5-1	TGCGCCAGCAGCTTCGGCGGGAGAAAGGATACGCAGTATTTT	CASSFGGRKDTQYF
TRBD2	TRBJ2-3	.	TRBV19	TGTGCCAGTAGTATAGTCCGCGGGAGGGAAGCAGATACGCAGTATTTT	CASSIVRGREADTQYF
TRBD2	TRBJ2-1	many	TRBV19	TGTGCCAGTAGTATAGGCGGGCAGGGACTAGCGGGGCGCAATGAGCAGTTCTTC	CASSIGGQGLAGRNEQFF
TRBD2	TRBJ2-1	.	TRBV5-1	TGCGCCAGCAGCCGACTGACTAGCGGGGGGGTGGATGAGCAGTTCTTC	CASSRLTSGGVDEQFF
.	TRBJ2-7	.	TRBV12-3/TRBV12-4	TGTGCCACTGGTCGGGGGAACTACGAGCAGTACTTC	CATGRGNYEQYF
TRBD2	TRBJ2-1	.	TRBV13	TGTGCCACCACCGGGGGGGACTCCTACAATGAGCAGTTCTTC	CATTGGDSYNEQFF
.	TRBJ1-4	once	TRBV24-1	TGTGCCACCAGGGCAATATCAGCAACTAATGAAAAACTGTTTTTT	CATRAISATNEKLFF
.	TRBJ2-4	.	TRBV2	TGTGCCAGCAGACACCGGGACAATCTAAACATTCAGTACTTC	CASRHRDNLNIQYF
.	TRBJ1-5	.	TRBV30	TGTGCCTGGAGTGTAGCGGGGATTGGCAATCAGCCCCAGCATTTT	CAWSVAGIGNQPQHF
.	TRBJ2-1	.	TRBV5-4	TGTGCCAGCAGCTTTTATAGAGGGTCCTACAATGAGCAGTTCTTC	CASSFYRGSYNEQFF
.	TRBJ2-1	once	TRBV11-2	TGTGCCACCCGGATAAGGGGGGGGCGGTTCTTC	CATRIRGGRFF
.	TRBJ1-2	.	TRBV9	TGTGCCAGCAGCCGCCAAGGGGGGGAGTATGGCTACACCTTC	CASSRQGGEYGYTF
TRBD2	TRBJ2-5	.	TRBV9	TGTGCCAGCAGCGTCGGACTAGCGGGAGAAGAGACCCAGTACTTC	CASSVGLAGEETQYF
.	TRBJ2-2	.	TRBV7-9	TGTGCCAGCAGCTTAGCATTTCTCCCTATTAACACCGGGGAGCTGTTTTTT	CASSLAFLPINTGELFF
TRBD2	TRBJ2-5	.	TRBV9	TGTGCCAGCAGCCTTGGACTAGCGGGAGTAAGAGAGACCCAGTACTTC	CASSLGLAGVRETQYF
.	TRBJ1-1	once	TRBV2	TGTGCCAGCACGCCCGACTCTGAAGCTTTCTTT	CASTPDSEAFF
.	TRBJ1-6	.	TRBV6-5	TGTGCCAGCAGAGTACAGGGTTCACCCCTCCACTTT	CASRVQGSPLHF
.	TRBJ2-2	.	TRBV24-1	TGTGCCACCAGTGAGATCCAGGGAATCGGGGAGCTGTTTTTT	CATSEIQGIGELFF
TRBD2	TRBJ2-2	once	TRBV6-4	TGTGCCAGCAGTGATTATCCGGGACTAGCGGGCGGTTGGGCCGGGGAGCTGTTTTTT	CASSDYPGLAGGWAGELFF